The 19 T cell receptor beta chains given below trace back to one sample, sequenced in a study of cytomegalovirus exposure and HLA in healthy donors. PCR employed 60 Vbeta and 13 Jbeta primers. Assay: immunoSEQ multiplex PCR; the TCRdb copy retains only in-frame clones and omits some. The data show approximately 45,000 clones, 55% to 75% seen once. Source material: PBMCs. The receptors shown here come from a woman younger than 45 in good health and CMV-seronegative.

V is TRBV13 and J is TRBJ2-3, with D maybe TRBD2 (5 bases). The CDR3 is 16 residues long. V lost 0 bases and J lost 0, with 10 bases in between. The germline V gene encodes CDR1 PRHDT and CDR2 FYEKMQ (reference sequence). The CDR3 DNA reads TGTGCCAGCAGCTTAGGCGCTAGCACAAGCACAGATACGCAGTATTTT. Translating it yields CASSLGASTSTDTQYF.

The chain is built from TRBV1 and TRBJ2-1; the table's D call, TRBD1, was not checked against the DNA. TRBV1 is reported as a pseudogene. The CDR3 runs to 16 residues. The CDR3 loop reads CTSSRAEQGGYNEQFF. In nucleotides, the CDR3 is TGCACCAGCAGCCGAGCGGAACAGGGGGGGTACAATGAGCAGTTCTTC.

V and J are TRBV29-1 and TRBJ2-1, with D perhaps matching TRBD1 (6 bases). V was shortened by 3 bases and J by 1 base, with 10 bases between the two germline ends. The CDR3 runs 14 residues. Per germline, CDR1 SQVTM and CDR2 ANQGSEA. The DNA of the CDR3 is TGCAGCGTTGAGCCCAGGGGATCCTACAATGAGCAGTTCTTC. Encoded protein: CSVEPRGSYNEQFF.

The chain is built from TRBV11-3 and TRBJ2-1, with 9 bases lining up with TRBD1. There are 15 residues in the CDR3. V lost 3 bases to trimming and J lost 2 bases; unmatched junction nucleotides: 2. The germline V gene has CDR1 SGHNT and CDR2 YENEEA. This CDR3 reads CASSFGDRAYNEQFF. The CDR3 DNA follows: TGTGCCAGCAGCTTCGGGGACAGGGCCTACAATGAGCAGTTCTTC.

The J gene is TRBJ2-7, the V gene TRBV6-6; unclear D gene. Germline loops: CDR1 MNHNY, CDR2 SVGAGI (reference sequence). V lost 0 bases and J lost 3, with 12 bases in between. The CDR3 sequence is 15 residues long. The CDR3 reads CASSYSMGYDYEQYF. In nucleotides, the CDR3 is TGTGCCAGCAGTTACTCGATGGGCTACGACTACGAGCAGTACTTC.

Note on this clone: The junction does not match germline at one end; this may be a read error. The chain is built from TRBV20-1 and TRBJ2-3; tentatively, D is TRBD2 (6 bases). Germline V gene data show CDR1 as DFQATT and CDR2 as SNEGSKA (reference sequence). This CDR3 contains 11 residues. The CDR3 loop reads CSARATSERNF. In DNA, the CDR3 is TGCAGTGCTAGAGCGACTAGTGAAAGGAATTTT.

The V and J genes are TRBV30 and TRBJ2-3; TRBD2 agrees at 11 bases. The CDR3 is 19 residues long. Germline lookup yields CDR1 GTSNPN and CDR2 SVGIG (reference sequence). With V trimmed by 0 bases and J by 2 bases, 13 bases remained unmatched. CDR3 sequence reads: CAWSVFSRGSGGVTDTQYF. CDR3 DNA sequence: TGTGCCTGGAGTGTATTCTCGCGGGGTAGCGGGGGGGTCACAGATACGCAGTATTTT.

This clone was seen only once. The chain combines TRBV7-9 with TRBJ2-3; D gene unclear. The V and J ends lost 5 bases and 0 bases respectively, with 12 bases between them. Germline V gene data show CDR1 as SEHNR and CDR2 as FQNEAQ (reference sequence). This CDR3 comprises 15 residues. The CDR3 loop is CASSRLVQSTDTQYF. CDR3 nucleotide sequence: TGTGCCAGCAGCAGGCTAGTCCAGAGCACAGATACGCAGTATTTT. Based on the CDR3 plus reference TRBV7-9 and TRBJ2-3, the full variable domain is DTGVSQNPRHKITKRGQNVTFRCDPISEHNRLYWYRQTLGQGPEFLTYFQNEAQLEKSRLLSDRFSAERPKGSFSTLEIQRTEQGDSAMYLCASSRLVQSTDTQYFGPGTRLTVL.

The rearrangement links TRBV28 to TRBJ2-1, with 9 bases that match TRBD2. The CDR3 loop spans 17 amino acids. The J segment lost 7 bases and the V segment lost 1 base, leaving 11 bases of the junction unmatched. Germline V gives CDR1 MDHEN, CDR2 SYDVKM. The CDR3 DNA reads TGTGCCAGCAGTTTATTCCGGTGGCGGGGGGGAGGGAATGAGCAGTTCTTC. Encoded protein: CASSLFRWRGGGNEQFF.

In this sample, this clone turned up a few times. V and J are TRBV14 and TRBJ1-1, with a tentative D call TRBD1 (6 bases). Germline V gene lookup returns CDR1 SGHDN and CDR2 FVKESK. The length of the CDR3 is 15 residues. V gave up 4 bases and J gave up 1 base, with 13 bases separating them. CDR3 amino acids: CASSPFKGGNTEAFF. The CDR3, as DNA: TGTGCCAGCAGCCCTTTTAAAGGGGGGAACACTGAAGCTTTCTTT.

In its sample, this clone was seen once. The sample has other DNA sequences that encode this CDR3 too. The chain joins TRBV15 to TRBJ2-7, with D perhaps matching TRBD2 (6 bases). Germline assignment: CDR1 LNHNV and CDR2 YYDKDF (reference sequence). V gave up 0 bases and J gave up 4 bases, with 7 bases separating them. This CDR3 comprises 13 residues. The CDR3 nucleotides are TGTGCCACCAGCAGAGATGCGGGGTACGAGCAGTACTTC. Encoded protein: CATSRDAGYEQYF.

Only a few counts were recorded for this clone. The sample carries other DNA sequences with the same CDR3. This sequence joins TRBV30 and TRBJ2-7, with a tentative D call TRBD1 (5 bases). The CDR3 has 12 amino acids. The V end lost 1 base, the J end lost 3 bases, and 7 bases lay between the germline ends. Germline V gene sequence: CDR1 GTSNPN, CDR2 SVGIG (reference sequence). The CDR3 spells CAWSGGGYEQYF. The CDR3 nucleotides read TGTGCCTGGAGTGGGGGCGGCTACGAGCAGTACTTC.

J is TRBJ1-2 and V is TRBV7-2; 9 bases match TRBD1. CDR3 size: 15 residues. CDR1 is SGHTA and CDR2 is FQGNSA in the germline V gene. Trimming at V came to 5 bases and at J to 5 bases, leaving 9 bases not matched to a gene. DNA of the CDR3: TGTGCCAGCAGCCGCCCTGGGACAGGGATATATGGCTACACCTTC. Encoded protein: CASSRPGTGIYGYTF.

The rearrangement links TRBV6-1 to TRBJ2-3; unclear D gene. This CDR3 is 12 amino acids long. V was clipped by 4 bases and J by 3 bases, with 5 bases between them. Germline loops: CDR1 MNHNS, CDR2 SASEGT. The CDR3 region is CASSGSTDTQYF. The CDR3 DNA is TGTGCCAGCAGTGGTAGTACAGATACGCAGTATTTT.

V and J are TRBV30 and TRBJ1-1, with D maybe TRBD1 (6 bases). Germline V gene sequence: CDR1 GTSNPN, CDR2 SVGIG (reference sequence). CDR3 length equals 11 residues. Between the trimmed V and J ends, which lost 0 bases and 11 bases, there was a span of 10 bases. Here the CDR3 reads CAWSVGADAFF. For the CDR3, the DNA is TGTGCCTGGAGTGTGGGGGCGGACGCTTTCTTT.

This chain joins TRBV6-5 and TRBJ2-1; D is perhaps TRBD2 (6 bases). Germline CDR1 and CDR2: MNHEY and SVGAGI. The CDR3 loop spans 15 amino acids. V lost 2 bases and J lost 3, with 11 bases in between. The CDR3 sequence: CASSYDGGLYNEQFF. CDR3 sequence (DNA): TGTGCCAGCAGTTACGATGGGGGACTCTACAATGAGCAGTTCTTC.

V usage is TRBV5-1 and J usage is TRBJ1-2; D might be TRBD1 (6 bases). The germline V gene has CDR1 SGHRS and CDR2 YFSETQ. This CDR3 is 14 amino acids long. V lost 0 bases, J lost 6 bases, and 12 bases lay in between. The CDR3 region has the DNA TGCGCCAGCAGCTTGGTTGTGTCAGGGGATGGCTACACCTTC. Encoded protein: CASSLVVSGDGYTF.

The chain recombines TRBV25-1 with TRBJ2-5; D may be TRBD1 (6 bases). The length of the CDR3 is 13 residues. The V gene's germline CDR1 is MGHDK and CDR2 SYGVNS. V was cut by 2 bases and J by 9 bases, with 13 bases left in between. CDR3 DNA sequence: TGTGCCAGCAGTGAAGGGGGCCCCGGGGCCCAGTACTTC. Its translation: CASSEGGPGAQYF.

The chain carries TRBV6-4 and TRBJ2-1; TRBD2 matches 9 bases. The CDR3 has 15 amino acids. V lost 3 bases to trimming and J lost 7 bases; unmatched junction nucleotides: 7. The germline gives CDR1 MRHNA, CDR2 SNTAGT. CDR3 sequence (DNA): TGTGCCAGCAGTGAGGGAGCTAGCGGGGAGAATGAGCAGTTCTTC. Its translation is CASSEGASGENEQFF.